This TCR beta chain is from a study of T-cell memory formation after mild COVID-19. On the study more broadly: Largely, the TCR clusters proved donor specific. General observations from the study: Clonal second-wave expansions that peaked on day 37 had unconfirmed SARS-CoV-2 specificity. Researchers found some responding clones in pre-infection memory, a sign that cross-reactive memory joined. Contracting CD4+ clones lay largely in CM and EM, with CD8+ ones residing in EMRA.

This clonotype was recorded only once. Its cognate antigen is unknown. The CDR3 runs 16 residues. Trimming cost V 7 bases and J 6 bases, with 22 bases left between them. Germline CDR1 and CDR2: SGHRS and YFSETQ. TCRdb processed the 5' RACE reads anew with MiXCR; each CDR3 protein has one entry. There are over 400,000 distinct CDR3 sequences in the sample; under 25% occur only once, and under 15% lies in the top ten. The chain carries TRBV5-1 and TRBJ2-2; a weak D match, TRBD2 (7 bases). The specimen sequenced was PBMCs or a T cell subset sorted from them (not recorded which). The clonotype comes from an adult woman who had mild COVID-19 (a few samples of this study predate the infection). Cell type and time point are not known. The CDR3 loop is CASLPGGGPVPGELFF. In nucleotides, the CDR3 is TGCGCCAGCCTACCGGGGGGCGGACCGGTCCCCGGGGAGCTGTTTTTT.